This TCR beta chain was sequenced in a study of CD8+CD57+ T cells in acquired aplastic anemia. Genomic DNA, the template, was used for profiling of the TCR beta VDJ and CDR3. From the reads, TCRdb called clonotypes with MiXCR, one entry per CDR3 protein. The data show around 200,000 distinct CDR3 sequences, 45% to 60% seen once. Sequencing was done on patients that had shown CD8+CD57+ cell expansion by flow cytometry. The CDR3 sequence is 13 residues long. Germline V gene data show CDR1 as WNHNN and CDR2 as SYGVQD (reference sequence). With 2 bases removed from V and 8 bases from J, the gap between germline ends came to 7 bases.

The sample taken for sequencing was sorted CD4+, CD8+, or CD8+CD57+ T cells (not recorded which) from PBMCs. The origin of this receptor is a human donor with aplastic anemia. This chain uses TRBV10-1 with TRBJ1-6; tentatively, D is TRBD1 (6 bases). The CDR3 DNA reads TGCGCCAGCAGTGAGGGGGGGCATTCACCCCTCCACTTT. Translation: CASSEGGHSPLHF.